Listed here are 21 T cell receptor beta chains from one sample, sequenced in a study of blood T cell repertoires in COVID-19 (TCRdb year 2020). Library preparation used the immunoSEQ multiplex PCR assay. TCRdb took over this immuneACCESS table, retaining in-frame rearrangements with V and J assigned. Such tables are incomplete; in checked studies, under half of the missing clones stem from an unresolved V gene, and the remainder is unexplained. This sample lists 250,000 or so clones; 65% to 90% were detected once. The leading ten clones occupy just under 2% of the sample. The source material was peripheral blood. These receptors were obtained from a man aged 25-45 years with active or convalescent COVID-19.

V gene TRBV29-1 combines with J gene TRBJ1-2; TRBD1 might be the D (5 bases). Looked up from germline, CDR1 is SQVTM and CDR2 is ANQGSEA. Trimming took off 4 bases at V and 6 bases at J, with 9 bases between the two ends. The length of the CDR3 is 11 residues. CDR3: CSVGQLNGYTF. CDR3 DNA: TGCAGCGTTGGACAGCTAAATGGCTACACCTTC.

The rearrangement uses TRBV18 and TRBJ1-3; D perhaps matches TRBD1 (6 bases). This CDR3 has 17 residues. Germline CDR1 is KGHSH and CDR2 is LQKENI. Trimming took off 3 bases at V and 0 bases at J, with 15 bases between the two ends. CDR3 protein: CASSPMDSYLSGNTIYF. The DNA of the CDR3 is TGTGCCAGCTCACCGATGGACAGTTACCTCTCTGGAAACACCATATATTTT.

The J gene is TRBJ2-3, the V gene TRBV11-2; 11 bases line up with TRBD1. This CDR3 is built from 15 residues. The germline CDR1 and CDR2 sequences are SGHAT and FQNNGV. Trimming at V came to 5 bases and at J to 4 bases, leaving 5 bases not matched to a gene. CDR3 DNA: TGTGCCAGCAGCCGGACAGGGGGCAATTCAGATACGCAGTATTTT. Translating gives CASSRTGGNSDTQYF. Full variable domain (outside the CDR3, taken from reference TRBV11-2 and TRBJ2-3): EAGVAQSPRYKIIEKRQSVAFWCNPISGHATLYWYQQILGQGPKLLIQFQNNGVVDDSQLPKDRFSAERLKGVDSTLKIQPAKLEDSAVYLCASSRTGGNSDTQYFGPGTRLTVL.

This sequence joins TRBV7-2 and TRBJ2-2; 8 bases match TRBD2. Trimming removed 5 bases from V and 1 base from J; junction bases left unmatched: 9. The CDR3 has 17 residues. Germline CDR1 is SGHTA and CDR2 is FQGNSA. The CDR3 reads CASSASLSGMNTGELFF. CDR3 DNA sequence: TGTGCCAGCAGCGCCTCTCTTAGCGGGATGAACACCGGGGAGCTGTTTTTT.

The chain is built from TRBV3-1 (or the pseudogene TRBV3-2) and TRBJ1-1; D is possibly TRBD1 (6 bases). This CDR3 contains 15 residues. Trimming stripped 1 base from V and 1 base from J, with 10 bases between. From germline, CDR1 is LGHDT and CDR2 YNNKEL (reference sequence). As DNA, the CDR3 is TGTGCCAGCAGCCAAGGGGACAAATGGAACACTGAAGCTTTCTTT. Its translation is CASSQGDKWNTEAFF.

V is TRBV27 and J is TRBJ1-3; D is uncertain. Looked up from germline, CDR1 is MNHEY and CDR2 is SMNVEV (reference sequence). The CDR3 has 14 amino acids. Trimming left V 6 bases short and J 0 bases short, with 9 bases between. CDR3 sequence reads: CASSSGYSGNTIYF. In DNA form, the CDR3 reads TGTGCCAGCAGCTCAGGTTACTCTGGAAACACCATATATTTT.

The chain is built from TRBV29-1 and TRBJ1-2, with D unresolved. The CDR3 extends over 13 amino acids. V gave up 2 bases and J gave up 12 bases, with 19 bases separating them. The germline V gene has CDR1 SQVTM and CDR2 ANQGSEA. The CDR3 DNA is TGCAGCGTTGAATCCCTGACCGGGGAGTCGAACACCTTC. This translates into CSVESLTGESNTF.

As DNA, the CDR3 is TGTGCCAGCAGCCCGGGGACAGGGACATTGAACACTGAAGCTTTCTTT. Protein product: CASSPGTGTLNTEAFF. The V gene is TRBV5-6, the J gene TRBJ1-1, with TRBD1 matching over 9 bases. The ends lost 4 bases at V and 0 bases at J; junction bases unmatched: 7. Germline V gene lookup returns CDR1 SGHDT and CDR2 YYEEEE. The CDR3 loop spans 16 amino acids.

The V and J genes are TRBV10-1 and TRBJ2-7; 8 nucleotides match TRBD1. Trimming at V came to 6 bases and at J to 4 bases, leaving 5 bases not matched to a gene. Germline V CDR1 and CDR2: WNHNN, SYGVQD (reference sequence). The CDR3 sequence is 13 residues long. The CDR3 DNA reads as TGCGCCAGCAGCGACGGGACAGGATACGAGCAGTACTTC. This translates into CASSDGTGYEQYF.

The rearrangement joins TRBV20-1 to TRBJ2-3; 8 positions match TRBD2. From germline, CDR1 is DFQATT and CDR2 SNEGSKA (reference sequence). The CDR3 consists of 18 residues. V trimming: 3 bases; J trimming: 1 base; junction bases outside the gene matches: 15. The CDR3 protein is CSASGSGDAGFRTDTQYF. CDR3 DNA sequence: TGCAGTGCTAGTGGTAGCGGGGACGCCGGATTTCGCACAGATACGCAGTATTTT.

DNA of the CDR3: TGTGCCAGCAGCTTGTTCTTGGGACAGGGAAGGGGGCAGCCCCAGCATTTT. It translates to CASSLFLGQGRGQPQHF. The chain is built from TRBV5-5 and TRBJ1-5; 9 bases align to TRBD1. CDR1 and CDR2 (germline): SGHKS, YYEKEE (reference sequence). J was trimmed by 7 bases and V by 1 base; bases with no gene match: 12. CDR3 length: 17 amino acids.

This clone was observed a single time. The gene calls are TRBV7-6 and TRBJ2-7, with 8 bases fitting TRBD1. V was clipped by 3 bases and J by 5 bases; unmatched bases: 6. The germline V gene encodes CDR1 SGHVS and CDR2 FNYEAQ. The CDR3 totals 14 residues. For the CDR3, the DNA is TGTGCCAGCAGCTTTTACACGACAGGGGACGAGCAGTACTTC. Amino acids: CASSFYTTGDEQYF. The entire variable domain, with the rest obtained from reference TRBV7-6 and TRBJ2-7, is as follows: GAGVSQSPRYKVTKRGQDVALRCDPISGHVSLYWYRQALGQGPEFLTYFNYEAQQDKSGLPNDRFSAERPEGSISTLTIQRTEQRDSAMYRCASSFYTTGDEQYFGPGTRLTVT.

This clone was observed once. The chain joins TRBV4-3 to TRBJ1-4; 7 bases map to TRBD1. Germline CDR1 LGHNA, CDR2 YSLEER. The CDR3 has 17 residues. Trimming took 0 bases from V and 0 from J; bases not matched to a gene: 4. In DNA form, the CDR3 reads TGCGCCAGCAGCCAAGATATCACAGGGGCAACTAATGAAAAACTGTTTTTT. Translated: CASSQDITGATNEKLFF.

The V gene is TRBV18, the J gene TRBJ2-2; a weak D match, TRBD2 (5 bases). V was shortened by 6 bases and J by 2 bases, with 16 bases between the two germline ends. This CDR3 region has 16 residues. In germline, CDR1 is KGHSH, CDR2 LQKENI. The CDR3 coding sequence is TGTGCCAGCTCCCGCCTAGAGGGCTTCAACACCGGGGAGCTGTTTTTT. Protein: CASSRLEGFNTGELFF.

This sequence joins TRBV19 and TRBJ2-5; a weak D match, TRBD2 (6 bases). V lost 7 bases, J lost 5 bases, and 11 bases lay in between. The length of the CDR3 is 12 residues. Germline-derived CDR1 and CDR2 are LNHDA and SQIVND (reference sequence). CDR3 sequence reads: CASKGLRETQYF. The DNA for the CDR3 is TGTGCCAGTAAGGGACTGCGGGAGACCCAGTACTTC.

The table lists this clone with a few counts. The chain is built from TRBV15 and TRBJ1-3; the D gene is possibly TRBD1 (5 bases). Germline V CDR1 and CDR2: LNHNV, YYDKDF (reference sequence). V dropped 1 base and J dropped 0 bases, with 10 bases sitting between them. This CDR3 spans 16 amino acids. The CDR3 protein is CATSRAGGLSGNTIYF. The CDR3 nucleotides read TGTGCCACCAGCAGAGCCGGGGGTCTCTCTGGAAACACCATATATTTT.

V and J are TRBV19 and TRBJ1-1; D remains ambiguous. The germline V gene has CDR1 LNHDA and CDR2 SQIVND (reference sequence). This CDR3 region has 12 residues. Trimming took 4 bases from V and 6 from J, leaving 9 bases between them. As DNA, the CDR3 is TGTGCCAGTAGTACCCTCTCCGCTGAAGCTTTCTTT. Its protein product is CASSTLSAEAFF.

As to this clone: The sample contains more than one DNA sequence encoding this CDR3. The rearrangement joins TRBV29-1 to TRBJ1-2; TRBD1 matches at 10 bases. The CDR3 runs to 12 residues. Trimming cost V 6 bases and J 3 bases; bases outside gene matches: 1. Germline CDR1 and CDR2: SQVTM and ANQGSEA. CDR3 region: CSVGQGDYGYTF. The CDR3 region has the DNA TGCAGCGTAGGACAGGGGGACTATGGCTACACCTTC.

This chain links TRBV19 with TRBJ1-1, with D hard to call. CDR3 length: 12 residues. The V gene's germline CDR1 is LNHDA and CDR2 SQIVND (reference sequence). Trimming pared 0 bases from V and 8 bases from J, leaving 7 bases between. CDR3 residues: CASSIEWREAFF. The CDR3, as DNA: TGTGCCAGTAGTATAGAGTGGAGGGAAGCTTTCTTT.

The V gene is TRBV2, the J gene TRBJ1-6; D remains ambiguous. Germline V gene lookup returns CDR1 SNHLY and CDR2 FYNNEI. Between the trimmed V and J ends, which lost 8 bases and 2 bases, there was a span of 7 bases. The CDR3 is made up of 13 amino acids. The CDR3 DNA is TGTGCCAGCGAGGGAGCCTATAATTCACCCCTCCACTTT. Translation: CASEGAYNSPLHF.

This clone qualifies as medium-sized (0.01 to 0.1%). For the CDR3, the DNA is TGTGCCAGCAGCTTGTTGGTCCGGGAGACCCAGTACTTC. Translation gives CASSLLVRETQYF. The rearrangement uses TRBV7-9 and TRBJ2-5; D not resolved. This CDR3 region has 13 residues. The V gene lost 3 bases and the J gene lost 5 bases, with 10 bases spanning the gap. Per the germline V gene, CDR1 is SEHNR and CDR2 is FQNEAQ (reference sequence).